Listed below are T cell receptor beta chains from one sample, sequenced in a study of T cells expressing NK-cell markers. Reanalyzing the 5' RACE reads, TCRdb keeps one entry per CDR3 protein, without DNA. The table counts almost 450,000 distinct CDR3 sequences; roughly 8% lies in the top ten. Specimen: blood T cells: a sorted CD56 or NKG2C T cell subset, CD4+ or CD8+ T cells, or bulk PBMC T cells (not recorded which). These receptors were obtained from a woman between 18 and 70 years old in good health. Both conserved end residues are part of each CDR3.

J gene	V gene	CDR3 protein
TRBJ2-3	TRBV7-3	CASSPQPSDTQYF
TRBJ1-1	TRBV12-3/TRBV12-4	CASTQGPTEAFF
TRBJ2-5	TRBV10-3	CAISGSSGRAQETQYF
TRBJ2-6	TRBV28	CASSGNGGSGANVLTF
TRBJ1-5	TRBV12-3/TRBV12-4	CASSPGTGANQPQHF
TRBJ2-5	TRBV6-2/TRBV6-3	CASSYPTGHPWETQYF
TRBJ2-5	TRBV10-2	CASSRDRGLGETQYF
TRBJ2-2	TRBV27	CASSPGLAGNTGELFF
TRBJ1-1	TRBV12-3/TRBV12-4	CASRTDRGFTEAFF
TRBJ2-3	TRBV4-3	CASSQNLAGGTDTQYF
TRBJ2-1	TRBV20-1	CSATTSGRYNEQFF
TRBJ1-5	TRBV27	CASSLFWTGGHQPQHF
TRBJ1-5	TRBV20-1	CSARWQGEGPQHF
TRBJ2-7	TRBV28	CASSPLDRGLYEQYF
TRBJ2-5	TRBV7-9	CASSFPNQETQYF
TRBJ2-2	TRBV5-1	CASSSLGLAGGELFF
TRBJ2-3	TRBV28	CASSLWSNPTDTQYF
TRBJ2-3	TRBV24-1	CATSDGISGTSTDTQYF
TRBJ1-4	TRBV25-1	CASKIQGGEKLFF
TRBJ1-6	TRBV28	CASSPAGTGNSPLHF
TRBJ1-1	TRBV10-2	CASSEGRGRPNTEAFF
TRBJ1-5	TRBV7-9	CASSPPGGDRFNQPQHF
TRBJ2-7	TRBV12-3/TRBV12-4	CASNLGQPNYEQYF
TRBJ1-2	TRBV6-5	CASSYRGSESGYTF
TRBJ1-5	TRBV12-3/TRBV12-4	CASSLGGMSPQHF
TRBJ2-7	TRBV11-2	CASSLEIVGSYEQYF
TRBJ2-7	TRBV28	CASSPGFAYEQYF
TRBJ2-5	TRBV20-1	CSALAGARETQYF
TRBJ2-1	TRBV6-2/TRBV6-3	CASSYDASGSTMGDEQFF
TRBJ2-1	TRBV10-3	CAISPLPSGMAGSYNEQFF
TRBJ2-7	TRBV4-3	CASSQDWPGDTYEQYF
TRBJ2-7	TRBV4-3	CASSQEIQMTYEQYF
TRBJ2-7	TRBV10-2	CASREIGEQYF
TRBJ2-1	TRBV6-2/TRBV6-3	CASSYSSGYNEQFF
TRBJ2-1	TRBV7-3	CASSPSGGNYNEQFF
TRBJ1-6	TRBV7-2	CASSQLQGRDSPLHF
TRBJ2-1	TRBV11-2	CASSHRTSGSIRNEQFF
TRBJ1-2	TRBV12-3/TRBV12-4	CASSRDRDAGYTF
TRBJ1-1	TRBV2	CASIYDGGGGNTEAFF
TRBJ2-1	TRBV11-2	CASSLVASGEQFF
TRBJ2-2	TRBV7-2	CASSLELAEIGELFF
TRBJ2-2	TRBV30	CAWTGRGTGELFF
TRBJ1-2	TRBV5-1	CASSLARGPNYYGYTF
TRBJ1-2	TRBV20-1	CSAPKDRVYGYTF
TRBJ1-1	TRBV27	CASSLQGTVPISNTEAFF
TRBJ1-2	TRBV20-1	CSATGVPGYTF
TRBJ1-1	TRBV29-1	CSVGRPNTEAFF
TRBJ1-1	TRBV7-8	CASRGQTMNTEAFF
TRBJ2-1	TRBV6-5	CASSYTKDEQFF
TRBJ1-2	TRBV4-3	CASSQALRAYGYTF
TRBJ2-5	TRBV24-1	CATSDISLGRESETQYF